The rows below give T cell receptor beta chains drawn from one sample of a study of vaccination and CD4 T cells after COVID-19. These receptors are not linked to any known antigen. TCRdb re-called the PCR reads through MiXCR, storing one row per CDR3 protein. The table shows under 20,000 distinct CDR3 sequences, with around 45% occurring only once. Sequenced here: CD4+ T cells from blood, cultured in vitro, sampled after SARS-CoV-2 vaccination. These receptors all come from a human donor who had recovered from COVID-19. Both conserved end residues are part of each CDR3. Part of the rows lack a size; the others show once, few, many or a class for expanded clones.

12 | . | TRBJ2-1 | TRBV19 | CASTYREGKQFF
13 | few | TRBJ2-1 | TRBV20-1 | CSAKQNSDNEQFF
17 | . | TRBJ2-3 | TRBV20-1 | CSARDLGRRLGTDTQYF
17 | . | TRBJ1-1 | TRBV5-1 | CASSLLSQGKGNTEAFF
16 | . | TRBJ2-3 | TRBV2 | CASYVEAGRSTDTQYF
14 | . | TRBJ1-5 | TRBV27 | CASSTDRGSQPQHF
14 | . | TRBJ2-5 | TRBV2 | CASRRGRAEETQYF
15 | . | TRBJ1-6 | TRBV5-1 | CASSPGTVLNSPLHF
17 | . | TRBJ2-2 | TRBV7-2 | CASRHGRRGANAGELFF
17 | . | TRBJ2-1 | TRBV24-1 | CATSDLLASGPYNEQFF
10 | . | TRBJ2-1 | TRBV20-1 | CSALYNEQFF
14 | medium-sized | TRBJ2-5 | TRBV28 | CASSPRTPPLAQYF
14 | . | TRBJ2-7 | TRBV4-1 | CASSQGAGTYEQYF
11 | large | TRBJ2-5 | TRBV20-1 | CSAYRGETQYF
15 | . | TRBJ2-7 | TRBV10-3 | CAISARTSGRNEQYF
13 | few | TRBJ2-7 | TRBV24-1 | CATSDGTSYEQYF
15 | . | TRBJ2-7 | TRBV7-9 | CASSSQGGIGNEQYF
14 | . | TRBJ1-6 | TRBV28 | CASNVFSYNSPLHF
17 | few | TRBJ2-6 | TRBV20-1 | CSARRLEGSSGANVLTF
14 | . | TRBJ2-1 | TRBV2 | CASRRARESHEQFF
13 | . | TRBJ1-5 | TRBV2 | CASSRSSNQPQHF
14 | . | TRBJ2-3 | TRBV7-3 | CASSKGASTDTQYF
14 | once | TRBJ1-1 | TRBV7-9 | CASVRQGASTEAFF
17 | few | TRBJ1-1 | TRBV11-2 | CASSLESRNSPNTEAFF
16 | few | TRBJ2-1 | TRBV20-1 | CSARAQSGGAYNEQFF
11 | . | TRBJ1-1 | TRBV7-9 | CASSLLTEAFF
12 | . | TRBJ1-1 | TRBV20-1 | CSARLSGPEAFF
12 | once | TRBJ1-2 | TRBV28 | CAGGQGPGGYTF
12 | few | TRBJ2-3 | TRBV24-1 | CATSEAGDTQYF
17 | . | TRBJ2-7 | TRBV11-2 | CASSLSGTGGSSYEQYF
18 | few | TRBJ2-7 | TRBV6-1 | CASSTGTRALAGYHEQYF
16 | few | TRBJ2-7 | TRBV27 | CASSIQGSQVRYEQYF
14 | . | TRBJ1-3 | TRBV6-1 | CAIREGAAGNTIYF
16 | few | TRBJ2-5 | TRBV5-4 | CASSFVKGGPQETQYF
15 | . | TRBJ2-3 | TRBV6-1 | CASSERTGGADTQYF
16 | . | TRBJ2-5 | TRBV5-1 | CASSLGRRADRETQYF
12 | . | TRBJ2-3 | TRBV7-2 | CASSLTGDTQYF
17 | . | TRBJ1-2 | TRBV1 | CTSSQQDRVEGYYGYTF
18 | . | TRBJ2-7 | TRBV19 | CASSIGMGSAGGSYEQYF